The T cell receptor beta chain under discussion was sequenced for a study of blood T cell repertoires in COVID-19. Study in general: Donors in the United States, Italy and Spain gave samples during acute or convalescent COVID-19.

The germline V gene has CDR1 SGHRS and CDR2 YFSETQ. V was clipped by 8 bases and J by 0 bases; unmatched bases: 4. This CDR3 has 13 residues. How the authors handled the data: Cell counts per sample came from amplifying reference gene primers. This table comes from immunoSEQ multiplex PCR, and its TCRdb copy is limited to in-frame clones, with some not included. The V and J calls and the clone size are those of that table, but D and trimming were determined from the DNA. The sample includes almost 250,000 clones, approximately 86% of them seen just once. The chain employs TRBV5-1 and TRBJ2-7; 8 bases map to TRBD1. The specimen sequenced was peripheral blood. This clonotype originated in a woman aged 60-70 years who had recovered from COVID-19. The CDR3, as DNA: TGCGCCAGTGGACAGGGTCACTCCTACGAGCAGTACTTC. Translated, it gives CASGQGHSYEQYF.